These 13 T cell receptor beta chains originate from one sample sequenced in a study of PD-L1 blockade in urothelial cancer. As to time point: pretreatment peripheral blood. Generated by immunoSEQ multiplex PCR, the TCRdb table keeps only in-frame clones and is missing some. The repertoire includes 50,000 or so clones, around 79% of them detected once, and less than 5% sits in the top ten. This sample comprised PBMCs, obtained around atezolizumab (anti-PD-L1) treatment. These receptors all come from a man between 65 and 80 years old with urothelial cancer.

This clone came up once. Here the CDR3 reads CASKVNGGASKNTQYF. The CDR3 region has the DNA TGTGCCAGTAAGGTTAACGGGGGGGCGTCTAAGAATACGCAGTATTTT. The V and J genes are TRBV19 and TRBJ2-3; 8 nucleotides align to TRBD2. The V and J ends lost 7 bases and 7 bases, in that order; junction bases with no gene match: 16. Germline CDR1 and CDR2: LNHDA and SQIVND (reference sequence). The CDR3 has 16 amino acids.

The chain is built from TRBV12-5 and TRBJ1-2; the match to TRBD1 covers 12 bases. V was clipped by 6 bases and J by 7 bases; unmatched bases: 9. Germline V gives CDR1 LGHNT, CDR2 FRNRAP. The CDR3 length is 15 residues. CDR3 residues: CASGSGDRGRSGYTF. CDR3 coding DNA: TGTGCTAGTGGGAGCGGGGACAGGGGGCGAAGTGGCTACACCTTC.

This rearrangement joins TRBV7-3 to TRBJ2-2; TRBD1 is a possible D gene (6 bases). The CDR3 sequence is 16 residues long. Deletions cut 3 bases from V and 8 bases from J, with 19 bases between. Germline V lookup: CDR1 SGHTA, CDR2 FQGTGA. The CDR3 reads CASSFTNNLGGGELFF. Written as DNA, the CDR3 is TGTGCCAGCAGCTTCACGAACAACTTAGGGGGTGGGGAGCTGTTTTTT.

The rearrangement joins TRBV19 to TRBJ1-1; TRBD1 agrees at 10 bases. The CDR3 is 18 amino acids. Trimming took 5 bases from V and 1 from J; bases not matched to a gene: 13. CDR1 LNHDA and CDR2 SQIVND come from the germline V gene (reference sequence). The CDR3 loop is CASSRSVDRGPQNTEAFF. CDR3 coding DNA: TGTGCCAGTAGTCGGTCAGTTGACAGGGGGCCTCAGAACACTGAAGCTTTCTTT.

The chain couples TRBV18 to TRBJ2-5; D is perhaps TRBD2 (5 bases). This CDR3 contains 15 residues. Trimming took off 3 bases at V and 4 bases at J, with 15 bases between the two ends. From germline, CDR1 is KGHSH and CDR2 LQKENI. The CDR3 nucleotides are TGTGCCAGCTCACCCCGAAAGGACTTGTCAGAGACCCAGTACTTC. Encoded protein: CASSPRKDLSETQYF. The full variable domain, in which reference TRBV18 and TRBJ2-5 provide the parts outside the CDR3, is NAGVMQNPRHLVRRRGQEARLRCSPMKGHSHVYWYRQLPEEGLKFMVYLQKENIIDESGMPKERFSAEFPKEGPSILRIQQVVRGDSAAYFCASSPRKDLSETQYFGPGTRLLVL.

The V and J genes are TRBV4-1 and TRBJ2-1, with 8 bases that match TRBD1. V dropped 1 base and J dropped 2; count of bases not matched to a gene: 13. The CDR3 has 19 amino acids. Looked up from germline, CDR1 is MGHRA and CDR2 is YSYEKL. CDR3 nucleotide sequence: TGCGCCAGCAGCCAAGCTCGGCAGGGGGCTCTTCCCACCTACAATGAGCAGTTCTTC. Residues: CASSQARQGALPTYNEQFF.

This chain links TRBV5-6 with TRBJ1-1; 9 nucleotides align to TRBD1. Germline CDR1 SGHDT, CDR2 YYEEEE. Germline trimming cut 4 bases from V and 5 bases from J; bases unmatched to any gene: 9. The CDR3 contains 15 residues. CDR3 bases: TGTGCCAGCAGCCTGGATGCGGGACAGGGAACTGAAGCTTTCTTT. Translating gives CASSLDAGQGTEAFF.

The V gene is TRBV9, the J gene TRBJ2-1, with 7 positions matching TRBD2. V gave up 1 base and J gave up 0 bases; unmatched junction bases: 4. CDR3 length: 16 amino acids. Germline-derived CDR1 and CDR2 are SGDLS and YYNGEE. As DNA, the CDR3 is TGTGCCAGCAGCGTAACAGGCGGGGGCTCCTACAATGAGCAGTTCTTC. This gives the protein CASSVTGGGSYNEQFF.

This clone was detected only once. The chain combines TRBV28 with TRBJ1-2, with 9 bases lining up with TRBD1. V dropped 6 bases and J dropped 4; count of bases not matched to a gene: 12. Germline V gene lookup returns CDR1 MDHEN and CDR2 SYDVKM. The CDR3 contains 16 residues. DNA of the CDR3: TGTGCCAGCAGCGCAATGGGACAGGGACGTTTCTATGGCTACACCTTC. Encoded protein: CASSAMGQGRFYGYTF.

In its sample, this clone was seen a few times. The rearrangement joins TRBV10-3 to TRBJ2-3; 8 bases fit TRBD1. V trimming: 0 bases; J trimming: 0 bases; junction bases outside the gene matches: 2. The CDR3 runs 16 residues. Germline CDR1 ENHRY, CDR2 SYGVKD. This CDR3 is CAISESRTGSTDTQYF. The CDR3 DNA follows: TGTGCCATCAGTGAGTCGCGGACAGGGAGCACAGATACGCAGTATTTT.

DNA of the CDR3: TGTGCCAGCAGCTCCAACCCGACAGGGCTGGTCCACAATGAGCAGTTCTTC. Translation: CASSSNPTGLVHNEQFF. This sequence joins TRBV7-2 and TRBJ2-1, with 7 nucleotides matching TRBD1. Trimming cost V 4 bases and J 5 bases; bases outside gene matches: 14. The CDR3 has 17 amino acids. The germline gives CDR1 SGHTA, CDR2 FQGNSA.

The chain links TRBV5-1 to TRBJ1-1; 8 bases match TRBD1. The CDR3 contains 16 residues. After removal of 0 bases from V and 7 bases from J, the junction contained 11 bases not matched to a gene. Germline V CDR1 and CDR2: SGHRS, YFSETQ. The CDR3 coding sequence is TGCGCCAGCAGCTTGGAGGGGACAGGATGGCAAAATGAAGCTTTCTTT. This gives the protein CASSLEGTGWQNEAFF.

The V call is TRBV19, the J call TRBJ1-5; 7 bases align to TRBD1. Trimming took 6 bases from V and 1 from J; bases not matched to a gene: 0. The CDR3 is made up of 13 amino acids. Germline V CDR1 and CDR2: LNHDA, SQIVND (reference sequence). CDR3 DNA: TGTGCCAGTAGACAGGGGAGCAATCAGCCCCAGCATTTT. This gives the protein CASRQGSNQPQHF. Filled out from reference TRBV19 and TRBJ1-5, the complete variable domain reads DGGITQSPKYLFRKEGQNVTLSCEQNLNHDAMYWYRQDPGQGLRLIYYSQIVNDFQKGDIAEGYSVSREKKESFPLTVTSAQKNPTAFYLCASRQGSNQPQHFGDGTRLSIL.